A single sample is the source of the 21 T cell receptor beta chains below, sequenced in a study of T cells in Graves' hyperthyroidism and ophthalmopathy. RNA transcripts provided the source from which TCR beta CDR3 regions were amplified. During a first-round RT-PCR of the TCR CDR3, the HTBI primer set was used. TCRdb used MiXCR to reprocess the multiplex PCR reads, holding one entry per CDR3 protein. The data show around 800,000 distinct CDR3 sequences, 38% seen once. The material sequenced was blood. These receptor sequences come from a man younger than 35 with Graves' hyperthyroidism.

This chain connects TRBV6-1 to TRBJ2-7; D is uncertain. From germline, CDR1 is MNHNS and CDR2 SASEGT. V was shortened by 6 bases and J by 3 bases, with 15 bases between the two germline ends. This CDR3 region has 14 residues. The DNA of the CDR3 is TGTGCCAGCAGGCCCACCGGACGGCTCTACGAGCAGTACTTC. Translation gives CASRPTGRLYEQYF.

The chain couples TRBV9 to TRBJ2-3, with 9 bases lining up with TRBD2. V dropped 3 bases and J dropped 3; count of bases not matched to a gene: 5. Germline values: CDR1 SGDLS, CDR2 YYNGEE. This CDR3 is built from 15 residues. CDR3 nucleotides: TGTGCCAGCAGCGCAGCGGGAGGCCTAACAGATACGCAGTATTTT. Translating gives CASSAAGGLTDTQYF.

This clonotype was detected many times. This chain links TRBV2 with TRBJ2-6, with D unresolved. V lost 4 bases, J lost 18 bases, and 7 bases lay in between. Germline V gene sequence: CDR1 SNHLY, CDR2 FYNNEI. The CDR3 sequence is 9 residues long. The CDR3, as DNA: TGTGCCAGCAGTGTAGGCCCGACTTTC. It is translated as CASSVGPTF. Full variable domain (rest looked up from reference TRBV2 and TRBJ2-6): EPEVTQTPSHQVTQMGQEVILRCVPISNHLYFYWYRQILGQKVEFLVSFYNNEISEKSEIFDDQFSVERPDGSNFTLKIRSTKLEDSAMYFCASSVGPTFGAGSRLTVL.

Turning to this clonotype: A much larger clone sits a single nucleotide away, making a read error possible. The chain combines TRBV29-1 with TRBJ2-5; unclear D gene. Germline V CDR1 and CDR2: SQVTM, ANQGSEA. Trimming pared 8 bases from V and 1 base from J, leaving 11 bases between. This CDR3 is built from 12 residues. The CDR3 loop reads CSTALIQETQYF. CDR3 nucleotides: TGCAGCACCGCCCTTATCCAAGAGACCCAGTACTTC.

The rearrangement uses TRBV5-1 and TRBJ2-7, with 11 bases that match TRBD1. The CDR3 totals 13 residues. The V segment lost 7 bases and the J segment 7 bases; nucleotides outside the gene matches: 7. CDR1 is SGHRS, CDR2 YFSETQ, per germline. CDR3 residues: CASGGQGAVEQYF. Here the CDR3 DNA reads TGCGCCAGCGGAGGACAGGGGGCCGTGGAGCAGTACTTC.

The rearrangement links TRBV10-3 to TRBJ2-7; 7 bases line up with TRBD2. V lost 6 bases, J lost 7 bases, and 9 bases stayed unmatched. In germline, CDR1 is ENHRY, CDR2 SYGVKD. CDR3 length: 13 amino acids. The CDR3 spells CAIRDTGTKEQYF. Written as DNA, the CDR3 is TGTGCCATCAGGGACACCGGGACTAAGGAGCAGTACTTC.

This clonotype was recorded many times. V and J are TRBV20-1 and TRBJ2-7; no clear D. Germline CDR1 and CDR2: DFQATT and SNEGSKA (reference sequence). V lost 5 bases, J lost 2 bases, and 7 bases lay in between. The CDR3 has 11 residues. In nucleotides, the CDR3 is TGCAGTGCTGGGCCAACCTACGAGCAGTACTTC. Protein product: CSAGPTYEQYF.

This clonotype showed up just a few times. This chain joins TRBV20-1 and TRBJ1-6, with D unresolved. Looked up from germline, CDR1 is DFQATT and CDR2 is SNEGSKA (reference sequence). CDR3 length equals 18 residues. The V gene lost 1 base and the J gene lost 7 bases, with 23 bases spanning the gap. CDR3 in amino acids: CSARVTDGSPPRNSPLHF. CDR3 nucleotide sequence: TGCAGTGCTAGAGTGACCGACGGGTCTCCTCCGCGGAATTCACCCCTCCACTTT.

This clonotype has ten or more counts. This chain connects TRBV2 to TRBJ1-4; D unclear. Germline V gives CDR1 SNHLY, CDR2 FYNNEI. The CDR3 spans 15 residues. V lost 6 bases, J lost 6 bases, and 17 bases lay in between. The CDR3 region is CASRRLAGGDEKLFF. The CDR3 DNA reads as TGTGCCAGCAGGCGACTCGCAGGAGGAGATGAAAAACTGTTTTTT.

The sample holds a few counts of this clonotype. CDR3 residues: CASSARDISSYEQYF. The CDR3 DNA sequence: TGTGCCAGCAGCGCGAGAGACATAAGCTCCTACGAGCAGTACTTC. This rearrangement joins TRBV11-2 to TRBJ2-7, with D unresolved. Germline V gene sequence: CDR1 SGHAT, CDR2 FQNNGV. This CDR3 comprises 15 residues. V gave up 5 bases and J gave up 0 bases, with 14 bases separating them. Together with reference TRBV11-2 and TRBJ2-7, the CDR3 gives the full variable domain: EAGVAQSPRYKIIEKRQSVAFWCNPISGHATLYWYQQILGQGPKLLIQFQNNGVVDDSQLPKDRFSAERLKGVDSTLKIQPAKLEDSAVYLCASSARDISSYEQYFGPGTRLTVT.

There are a few counts of this clonotype. As DNA, the CDR3 is TGCAGTGCTAGGGGGGGACTAGCGGGCTTCTACGAGCAGTACTTC. Translated: CSARGGLAGFYEQYF. V and J are TRBV20-1 and TRBJ2-7; 12 bases align to TRBD2. Trimming removed 3 bases from V and 3 bases from J; junction bases left unmatched: 6. CDR3 length: 15 amino acids. Germline loops: CDR1 DFQATT, CDR2 SNEGSKA (reference sequence).

As regards this clonotype: At one end, the junction sequence differs from germline, possibly due to a read error. The chain recombines TRBV29-1 with TRBJ1-3; D remains unclear. This CDR3 has 14 residues. The germline gives CDR1 SQVTM, CDR2 ANQGSEA. This CDR3 is CGVEDLASGNTIYF. The CDR3 nucleotides read TGCGGCGTTGAAGATCTGGCCTCTGGAAACACCATATATTTT.

The chain has TRBV7-9 and TRBJ2-7, with TRBD1 matching over 9 bases. The CDR3 consists of 15 residues. The junction had 8 bases not matched to a gene; V was cut back by 5 bases and J by 3 bases. Germline CDR1 reads SEHNR; CDR2 reads FQNEAQ (reference sequence). Here the CDR3 DNA reads TGTGCCAGCAGCCGACGGACAGGGGACGGCTACGAGCAGTACTTC. As protein: CASSRRTGDGYEQYF. The variable domain in full, with the rest retrieved from reference TRBV7-9 and TRBJ2-7, is DTGVSQNPRHKITKRGQNVTFRCDPISEHNRLYWYRQTLGQGPEFLTYFQNEAQLEKSRLLSDRFSAERPKGSFSTLEIQRTEQGDSAMYLCASSRRTGDGYEQYFGPGTRLTVT.

The chain has TRBV2 and TRBJ2-7; D remains ambiguous. Germline lookup yields CDR1 SNHLY and CDR2 FYNNEI. This CDR3 comprises 15 residues. Between the trimmed V and J ends, which lost 5 bases and 1 base, there was a span of 15 bases. CDR3 loop: CASSLSYGISYEQYF. In DNA, the CDR3 is TGTGCCAGCAGTTTATCCTATGGGATTTCCTACGAGCAGTACTTC.

The chain is built from TRBV6-6 and TRBJ2-7; 7 bases fit TRBD2. The CDR3 extends over 16 amino acids. The V gene's germline CDR1 is MNHNY and CDR2 SVGAGI (reference sequence). Germline trimming cut 0 bases from V and 2 bases from J; bases unmatched to any gene: 7. CDR3 sequence: CASSYSKSGIPYEQYF. The CDR3 nucleotides are TGTGCCAGCAGTTACTCGAAAAGCGGGATACCCTACGAGCAGTACTTC.

This chain uses TRBV6-6 with TRBJ1-1; TRBD1 matches at 7 bases. V was clipped by 4 bases and J by 0 bases; unmatched bases: 5. Looked up from germline, CDR1 is MNHNY and CDR2 is SVGAGI (reference sequence). This CDR3 is built from 15 residues. Here the CDR3 DNA reads TGTGCCAGCAGTTTTAGGACAGGACTGAACACTGAAGCTTTCTTT. Amino acids: CASSFRTGLNTEAFF.

This clonotype was counted ten times or more. V usage is TRBV20-1 and J usage is TRBJ1-1; D unclear. The length of the CDR3 is 14 residues. V gave up 1 base and J gave up 4 bases, with 13 bases separating them. Germline lookup yields CDR1 DFQATT and CDR2 SNEGSKA (reference sequence). CDR3 region: CSARGGTHGTEAFF. In DNA, the CDR3 is TGCAGTGCTAGAGGCGGAACCCACGGCACTGAAGCTTTCTTT.

This clonotype came up a few times. The rearrangement links TRBV9 to TRBJ2-2; D uncertain. Germline assignment: CDR1 SGDLS and CDR2 YYNGEE. The length of the CDR3 is 13 residues. The V gene lost 1 base and the J gene lost 4 bases, with 5 bases spanning the gap. The CDR3 region is CASSVLLTGELFF. The CDR3 DNA is TGTGCCAGCAGCGTACTTCTCACCGGGGAGCTGTTTTTT.

The chain couples TRBV4-1 to TRBJ1-5, with D unclear. The CDR3 is made up of 13 amino acids. V lost 1 base and J lost 8, with 9 bases in between. CDR1 and CDR2 from the germline V gene are MGHRA and YSYEKL. CDR3 nucleotides: TGCGCCAGCAGCCAAGGGTCTTGGGAGCCCCAGCATTTT. Its translation is CASSQGSWEPQHF.

This clonotype has just a few counts. This sequence joins TRBV5-1 and TRBJ1-1, with 7 bases matching TRBD1. Germline V lookup: CDR1 SGHRS, CDR2 YFSETQ. The CDR3 is 15 residues long. Trimming took 4 bases from V and 2 from J; bases not matched to a gene: 8. The CDR3 sequence is CASSEMGQSNTEAFF. For the CDR3, the DNA is TGCGCCAGCAGCGAGATGGGACAGTCCAACACTGAAGCTTTCTTT.

In this sample, this clonotype turned up a few times. A junction boundary mismatches the germline segment, possibly from a read error. The rearrangement uses TRBV7-9 and TRBJ1-1; perhaps TRBD1 as D (5 bases). CDR1 is SEHNR and CDR2 is FQNEAQ in the germline V gene (reference sequence). This CDR3 has 12 amino acids. As DNA, the CDR3 is TGCGCCAGCAGCATCGGGACGGATGAAGCTTTCTTT. Its protein product is CASSIGTDEAFF.